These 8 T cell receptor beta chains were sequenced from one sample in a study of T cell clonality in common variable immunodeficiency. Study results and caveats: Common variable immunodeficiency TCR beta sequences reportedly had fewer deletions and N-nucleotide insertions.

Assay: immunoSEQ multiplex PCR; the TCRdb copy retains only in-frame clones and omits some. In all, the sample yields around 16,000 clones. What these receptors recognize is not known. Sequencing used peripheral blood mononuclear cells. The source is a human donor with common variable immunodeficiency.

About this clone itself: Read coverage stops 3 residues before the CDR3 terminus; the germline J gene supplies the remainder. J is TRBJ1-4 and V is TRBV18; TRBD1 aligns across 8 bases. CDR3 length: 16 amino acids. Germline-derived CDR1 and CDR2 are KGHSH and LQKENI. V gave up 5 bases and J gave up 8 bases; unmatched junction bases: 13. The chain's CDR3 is CASSATGEPVWEKLFF. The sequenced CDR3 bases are TGTGCCAGCTCAGCGACAGGGGAGCCAGTGTGGGAAAAA.

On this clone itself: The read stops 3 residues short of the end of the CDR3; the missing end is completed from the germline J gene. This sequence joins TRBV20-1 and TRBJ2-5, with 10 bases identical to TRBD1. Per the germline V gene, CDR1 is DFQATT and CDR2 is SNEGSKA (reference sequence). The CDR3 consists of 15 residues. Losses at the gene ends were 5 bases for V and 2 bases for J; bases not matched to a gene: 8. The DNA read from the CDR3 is TGCAGTGCTTCGGGACAGGGGCAGCATCAAGAGACC. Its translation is CSASGQGQHQET. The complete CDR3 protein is CSASGQGQHQETQYF.

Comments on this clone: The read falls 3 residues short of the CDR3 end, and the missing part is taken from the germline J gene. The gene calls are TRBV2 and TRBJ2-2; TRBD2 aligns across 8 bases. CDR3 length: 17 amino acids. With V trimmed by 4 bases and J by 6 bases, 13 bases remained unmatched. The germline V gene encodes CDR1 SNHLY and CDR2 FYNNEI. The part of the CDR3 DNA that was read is TGTGCCAGCAGTGTCGTAGCGGGACTATTATTGGCCGGGGAG. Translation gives CASSVVAGLLLAGE. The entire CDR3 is CASSVVAGLLLAGELFF. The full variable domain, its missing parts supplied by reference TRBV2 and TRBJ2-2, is EPEVTQTPSHQVTQMGQEVILRCVPISNHLYFYWYRQILGQKVEFLVSFYNNEISEKSEIFDDQFSVERPDGSNFTLKIRSTKLEDSAMYFCASSVVAGLLLAGELFFGEGSRLTVL.

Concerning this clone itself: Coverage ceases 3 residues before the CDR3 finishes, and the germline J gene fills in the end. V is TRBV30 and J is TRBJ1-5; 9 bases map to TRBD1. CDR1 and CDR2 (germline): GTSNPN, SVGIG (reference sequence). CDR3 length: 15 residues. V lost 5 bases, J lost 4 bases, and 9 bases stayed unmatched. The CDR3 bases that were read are TGTGCCTGGCAAACCGGGACAGGGCCGAATCAGCCC. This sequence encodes CAWQTGTGPNQP. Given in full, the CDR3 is CAWQTGTGPNQPQHF.

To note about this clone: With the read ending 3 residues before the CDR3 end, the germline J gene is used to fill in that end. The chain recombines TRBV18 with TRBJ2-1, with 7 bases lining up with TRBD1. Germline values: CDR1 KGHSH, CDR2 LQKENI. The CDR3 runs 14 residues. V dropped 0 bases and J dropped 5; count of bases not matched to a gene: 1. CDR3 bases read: TGTGCCAGCTCACCACCAACAGGGGACAATGAG. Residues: CASSPPTGDNE. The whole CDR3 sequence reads CASSPPTGDNEQFF.

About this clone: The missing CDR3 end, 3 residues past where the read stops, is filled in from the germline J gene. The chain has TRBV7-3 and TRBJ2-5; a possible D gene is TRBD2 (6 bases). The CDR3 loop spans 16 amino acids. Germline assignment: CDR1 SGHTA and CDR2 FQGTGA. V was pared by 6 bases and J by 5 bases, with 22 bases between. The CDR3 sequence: CASSSGGPSGWETQYF. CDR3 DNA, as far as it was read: TGTGCCAGCAGTTCCGGGGGACCCTCGGGATGGGAGACC.

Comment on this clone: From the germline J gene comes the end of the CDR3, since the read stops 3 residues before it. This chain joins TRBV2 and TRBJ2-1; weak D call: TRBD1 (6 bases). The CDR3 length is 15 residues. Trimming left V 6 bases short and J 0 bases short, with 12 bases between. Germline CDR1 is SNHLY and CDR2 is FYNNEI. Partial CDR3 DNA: TGTGCCAGCAGACTCGGACAGAACTCCTACAATGAG. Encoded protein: CASRLGQNSYNE. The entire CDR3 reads CASRLGQNSYNEQFF.

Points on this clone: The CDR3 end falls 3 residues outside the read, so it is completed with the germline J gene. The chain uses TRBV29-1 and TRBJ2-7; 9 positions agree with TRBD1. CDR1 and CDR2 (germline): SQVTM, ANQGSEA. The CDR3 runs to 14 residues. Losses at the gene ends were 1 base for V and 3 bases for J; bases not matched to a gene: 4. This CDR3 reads CSVEVPGQGYEQYF. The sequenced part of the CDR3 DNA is TGCAGCGTTGAAGTTCCGGGACAGGGCTACGAG.